The following is a T cell receptor beta chain sequence with its context. Antigen: not known. The V gene's germline CDR1 is SGHDT and CDR2 YYEEEE. This CDR3 region has 15 residues. V was pared by 5 bases and J by 0 bases, with 15 bases between. From the roughly 110-subject validation cohort, which was separate from the approximately 700-subject first cohort, the donors were drawn. This record belongs to a study of cytomegalovirus exposure and HLA in healthy donors. Method: immunoSEQ multiplex PCR; TCRdb's copy keeps in-frame clones and lacks some. The sample has tens of thousands of clones; 85% to 95% are singletons. Whole-study results and caveats: In a later analysis, first-cohort TCR clusters were found to tend to co-occur in the 120 or so validation repertoires. The study flagged roughly 160 TCR beta chains as cytomegalovirus-associated.

The receptor comes from a man aged 18-30 years in good health and CMV-seronegative. This chain links TRBV5-6 with TRBJ2-7; D may be TRBD1 (5 bases). The specimen was PBMCs. Here the CDR3 reads CASSPTEILSYEQYF. CDR3 nucleotide sequence: TGTGCCAGCAGTCCGACAGAAATTCTCTCCTACGAGCAGTACTTC.